The rows below give T cell receptor beta chains drawn from one sample of a study of blood T cell repertoires in COVID-19. Assay: immunoSEQ multiplex PCR; the TCRdb copy retains only in-frame clones and omits some. The top ten hold 13% of the sample, which has approximately 170,000 clones, over 75% seen once. Sequencing was performed on peripheral blood. The receptors were sampled from a man between 65 and 80 years old who had recovered from COVID-19. Both conserved end residues are part of each CDR3. D genes are given only for firm matches. Clone size, where shown, is once, few, many, or a class for clones that have expanded.

.	TRBJ2-1	TRBV7-3	.	CASSFGRPPYNEQFF	TGTGCCAGCAGCTTCGGGAGACCCCCCTACAATGAGCAGTTCTTC
TRBD2	TRBJ2-5	TRBV7-8	.	CASSLDYWTSSQETQYF	TGTGCCAGCAGCTTAGATTACTGGACTAGCTCTCAAGAGACCCAGTACTTC
TRBD1	TRBJ2-3	TRBV7-9	.	CASSAYRGTADTQYF	TGTGCCAGCAGCGCATACAGGGGGACGGCAGATACGCAGTATTTT
TRBD1	TRBJ1-4	TRBV4-1	.	CASSQDGDRVRANEKLFF	TGCGCCAGCAGCCAAGATGGGGACAGGGTTCGGGCTAATGAAAAACTGTTTTTT
TRBD2	TRBJ2-2	TRBV11-2	few	CASSPKLRERITGELFF	TGTGCCAGCAGCCCAAAGTTGCGGGAGCGGATCACCGGGGAGCTGTTTTTT
TRBD2	TRBJ2-1	TRBV2	few	CASRGLAGGREQFF	TGTGCCAGCAGGGGACTAGCGGGAGGTCGCGAGCAGTTCTTC
TRBD1	TRBJ1-1	TRBV20-1	.	CSASSGQGAGDTEAFF	TGCAGTGCTAGTTCGGGACAGGGGGCCGGGGACACTGAAGCTTTCTTT
TRBD2	TRBJ2-7	TRBV27	.	CASSLMGLAGASSSYEQYF	TGTGCCAGCAGTTTAATGGGACTAGCGGGAGCCTCGTCCTCCTACGAGCAGTACTTC
.	TRBJ2-5	TRBV5-1	.	CASSLAVETQYF	TGCGCCAGCAGCCTAGCCGTGGAGACCCAGTACTTC
TRBD1	TRBJ1-5	TRBV29-1	.	CSVQGGIGQPQHF	TGCAGCGTTCAGGGGGGAATCGGTCAGCCCCAGCATTTT
.	TRBJ1-1	TRBV5-1	.	CASRSSNTEAFF	TGCGCCAGCAGATCATCGAACACTGAAGCTTTCTTT
TRBD1	TRBJ1-2	TRBV14	.	CASSRRTGGYGYTF	TGTGCCAGCAGCCGTAGGACAGGTGGTTATGGCTACACCTTC
TRBD1	TRBJ2-6	TRBV5-1	.	CASSYGQGPSSGANVLTF	TGCGCCAGCAGCTACGGACAGGGCCCCAGCTCTGGGGCCAACGTCCTGACTTTC
TRBD1	TRBJ1-2	TRBV24-1	.	CATSSVGQGRNGYTF	TGTGCCACCAGCAGCGTCGGACAGGGAAGGAATGGCTACACCTTC
.	TRBJ2-2	TRBV11-2	.	CASSSGGLVGTGELFF	TGTGCCAGCAGCTCCGGGGGGCTAGTAGGCACCGGGGAGCTGTTTTTT
.	TRBJ2-2	TRBV5-1	.	CASSLDTSTGELFF	TGCGCCAGCAGCCTTGACACAAGCACCGGGGAGCTGTTTTTT
.	TRBJ1-4	TRBV30	.	CAWSESGKLFF	TGTGCCTGGAGTGAAAGCGGAAAACTGTTTTTT
.	TRBJ2-5	TRBV25-1	.	CASSAGLSQETQYF	TGTGCCAGCAGTGCGGGACTGTCACAAGAGACCCAGTACTTC
.	TRBJ2-7	TRBV6-5	.	CASSYVGLGGYEQYF	TGTGCCAGCAGTTACGTAGGGTTGGGAGGCTACGAGCAGTACTTC
TRBD2	TRBJ2-5	TRBV5-4	.	CASSSTLLAGVEETQYF	TGTGCCAGCAGCTCCACCTTACTAGCGGGAGTGGAGGAGACCCAGTACTTC
.	TRBJ2-1	TRBV3-1/TRBV3-2	.	CASSQASNEQFF	TGTGCCAGCAGCCAAGCCAGCAATGAGCAGTTCTTC
TRBD1	TRBJ2-5	TRBV7-3	medium-sized	CASSSQGNTETQYF	TGTGCCAGCAGCTCACAGGGGAACACAGAGACCCAGTACTTC
TRBD2	TRBJ2-3	TRBV29-1	.	CSVERNRASGRPDTQYF	TGCAGCGTTGAGAGGAATCGGGCTAGCGGGAGACCAGATACGCAGTATTTT
TRBD2	TRBJ2-1	TRBV9	.	CASSVAGTTYNEQFF	TGTGCCAGCAGCGTAGCAGGGACTACCTACAATGAGCAGTTCTTC
TRBD1	TRBJ2-5	TRBV29-1	.	CSVTRTGGRETQYF	TGCAGCGTAACCCGGACAGGGGGCCGAGAGACCCAGTACTTC
TRBD1	TRBJ1-2	TRBV7-2	.	CASTKPPQGAVGYGYTF	TGTGCCAGCACCAAACCGCCCCAGGGGGCGGTCGGCTATGGCTACACCTTC
TRBD1	TRBJ2-7	TRBV7-2	.	CASSLVDRGSEQYF	TGTGCCAGCAGCTTAGTGGACAGGGGGTCCGAGCAGTACTTC
.	TRBJ2-1	TRBV10-2	.	CASSESTGNEQFF	TGCGCCAGCAGTGAGTCGACGGGAAATGAGCAGTTCTTC
TRBD2	TRBJ2-7	TRBV20-1	.	CSASRSGRAEDEQYF	TGCAGTGCTAGTCGTTCCGGGAGGGCCGAAGACGAGCAGTACTTC
.	TRBJ2-5	TRBV14	.	CASRRGRVGGVPQETQYF	TGTGCCAGCAGAAGGGGCAGGGTCGGCGGGGTGCCGCAAGAGACCCAGTACTTC
TRBD1	TRBJ2-2	TRBV5-1	.	CASSPGTGPTGELFF	TGCGCCAGCAGCCCCGGGACAGGACCCACCGGGGAGCTGTTTTTT
TRBD1	TRBJ1-2	TRBV30	.	CAWSRDRGDYGYTF	TGTGCCTGGAGTCGGGACAGGGGTGACTATGGCTACACCTTC
.	TRBJ2-7	TRBV9	.	CASSVGGAASYEQYF	TGTGCCAGCAGCGTAGGGGGAGCGGCCTCCTACGAGCAGTACTTC
TRBD2	TRBJ2-2	TRBV10-1	few	CASSPGLAGKAGELFF	TGCGCCAGCAGTCCGGGACTAGCGGGAAAGGCCGGGGAGCTGTTTTTT
TRBD2	TRBJ2-3	TRBV7-9	.	CASRRTSGTPPGGTDTQYF	TGTGCCAGCAGGCGGACTAGCGGGACCCCCCCCGGGGGCACAGATACGCAGTATTTT
TRBD2	TRBJ2-1	TRBV5-1	.	CASSTGTSGGYNEQFF	TGCGCCAGCAGCACCGGGACTAGCGGAGGGTACAATGAGCAGTTCTTC
.	TRBJ1-1	TRBV11-2	.	CASSLARNTEAFF	TGTGCCAGCAGCTTAGCCAGGAACACTGAAGCTTTCTTT
.	TRBJ1-1	TRBV6-5	.	CASSSITGGTEAFF	TGTGCCAGCAGTTCGATTACTGGAGGAACTGAAGCTTTCTTT
TRBD2	TRBJ2-4	TRBV5-6	.	CASSRRRTSKGETKNIQYF	TGTGCCAGCAGCCGCCGGAGGACTAGCAAGGGGGAAACCAAAAACATTCAGTACTTC
TRBD1	TRBJ1-5	TRBV6-5	.	CASRPTGLSNQPQHF	TGTGCCAGCAGACCGACAGGGCTTAGCAATCAGCCCCAGCATTTT
.	TRBJ1-1	TRBV19	many	CASKGGRPGTEAFF	TGTGCCTCCAAGGGGGGGCGCCCGGGAACTGAAGCTTTCTTT
TRBD1	TRBJ2-5	TRBV10-3	few	CAINGDSGETQYF	TGTGCCATCAATGGGGACAGTGGAGAGACCCAGTACTTC
.	TRBJ1-6	TRBV12-3/TRBV12-4	few	CASSLIENSPLHF	TGTGCCAGCAGTTTGATCGAGAATTCACCCCTCCACTTT
.	TRBJ2-6	TRBV18	.	CASSHGVPGANVLTF	TGTGCCAGCTCACACGGGGTGCCCGGGGCCAACGTCCTGACTTTC
.	TRBJ2-3	TRBV19	.	CASKYGGVADTQYF	TGTGCATCCAAATATGGCGGAGTCGCAGATACGCAGTATTTT
TRBD1	TRBJ2-7	TRBV3-1/TRBV3-2	.	CASSQDGTGGKPYEQYF	TGTGCCAGCAGCCAAGACGGGACAGGAGGAAAACCTTACGAGCAGTACTTC
TRBD2	TRBJ2-5	TRBV7-6	.	CASSLGLLAGGETQYF	TGTGCCAGCAGCTTGGGCCTACTAGCGGGAGGAGAGACCCAGTACTTC
TRBD1	TRBJ2-2	TRBV5-4	.	CASSDRDRAVPGELFF	TGTGCCAGCAGCGACCGGGACAGGGCAGTTCCCGGGGAGCTGTTTTTT
TRBD2	TRBJ2-2	TRBV27	.	CASSFRTSGELFF	TGTGCCAGCAGTTTCAGGACTAGCGGGGAGCTGTTTTTT
TRBD2	TRBJ2-5	TRBV5-1	.	CASSISGRRVGETQYF	TGCGCCAGCAGCATTAGCGGGAGGAGGGTTGGAGAGACCCAGTACTTC
.	TRBJ2-7	TRBV7-2	.	CASSLVTNSYEQYF	TGTGCCAGCAGCTTAGTGACAAATTCCTACGAGCAGTACTTC
.	TRBJ1-3	TRBV6-2/TRBV6-3	few	CASSRSSTGLSGNTIYF	TGTGCCAGCAGTCGCTCCAGCACTGGGCTCTCTGGAAACACCATATATTTT
TRBD1	TRBJ1-2	TRBV27	.	CASSLTGTGQYGYTF	TGTGCCAGCAGTCTTACTGGGACAGGGCAATATGGCTACACCTTC
.	TRBJ1-6	TRBV2	.	CASSELRDSPLHF	TGTGCCAGCAGTGAACTCAGGGATTCACCCCTCCACTTT